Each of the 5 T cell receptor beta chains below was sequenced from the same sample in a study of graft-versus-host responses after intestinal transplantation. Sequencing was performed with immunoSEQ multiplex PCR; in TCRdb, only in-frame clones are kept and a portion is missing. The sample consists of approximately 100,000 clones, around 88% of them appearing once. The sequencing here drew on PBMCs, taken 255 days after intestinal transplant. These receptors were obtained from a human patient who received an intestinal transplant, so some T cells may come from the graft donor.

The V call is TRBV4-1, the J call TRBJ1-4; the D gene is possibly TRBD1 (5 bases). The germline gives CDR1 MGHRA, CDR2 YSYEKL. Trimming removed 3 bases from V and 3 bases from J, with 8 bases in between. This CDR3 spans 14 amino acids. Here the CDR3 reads CASSQSGPNEKLFF. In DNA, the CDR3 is TGCGCCAGCAGCCAGTCGGGGCCTAATGAAAAACTGTTTTTT.

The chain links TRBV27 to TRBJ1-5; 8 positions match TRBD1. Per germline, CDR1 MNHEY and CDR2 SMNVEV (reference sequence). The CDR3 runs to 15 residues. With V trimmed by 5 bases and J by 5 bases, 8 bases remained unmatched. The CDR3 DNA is TGTGCCAGCAGTCCCTGGACAGGGTTCTATCAGCCCCAGCATTTT. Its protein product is CASSPWTGFYQPQHF.

Here the CDR3 DNA reads TGTGCCAGCAGCTTAGGGGCGAGCGGGGGGTCCTTTGGGACCCAGTACTTC. This gives the protein CASSLGASGGSFGTQYF. The rearrangement links TRBV7-6 to TRBJ2-5; the match to TRBD2 covers 9 bases. Germline V gene sequence: CDR1 SGHVS, CDR2 FNYEAQ. The CDR3 sequence is 17 residues long. The J segment lost 7 bases and the V segment lost 1 base, leaving 13 bases of the junction unmatched.

Written as DNA, the CDR3 is TGTGCCAGCAGCTTAGCGCCTAGCTTAGATACGCAGTATTTT. Its translation: CASSLAPSLDTQYF. The V gene is TRBV7-6, the J gene TRBJ2-3; tentative D call: TRBD2 (5 bases). Trimming stripped 0 bases from V and 5 bases from J, with 9 bases between. Looked up from germline, CDR1 is SGHVS and CDR2 is FNYEAQ. This CDR3 is 14 amino acids long.

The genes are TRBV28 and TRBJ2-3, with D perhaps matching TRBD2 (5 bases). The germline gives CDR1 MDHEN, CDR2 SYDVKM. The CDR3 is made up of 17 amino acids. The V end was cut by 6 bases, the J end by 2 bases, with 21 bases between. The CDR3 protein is CASSPRAARILTDTQYF. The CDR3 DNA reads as TGTGCCAGCAGCCCGCGGGCGGCGAGAATCCTCACAGATACGCAGTATTTT.